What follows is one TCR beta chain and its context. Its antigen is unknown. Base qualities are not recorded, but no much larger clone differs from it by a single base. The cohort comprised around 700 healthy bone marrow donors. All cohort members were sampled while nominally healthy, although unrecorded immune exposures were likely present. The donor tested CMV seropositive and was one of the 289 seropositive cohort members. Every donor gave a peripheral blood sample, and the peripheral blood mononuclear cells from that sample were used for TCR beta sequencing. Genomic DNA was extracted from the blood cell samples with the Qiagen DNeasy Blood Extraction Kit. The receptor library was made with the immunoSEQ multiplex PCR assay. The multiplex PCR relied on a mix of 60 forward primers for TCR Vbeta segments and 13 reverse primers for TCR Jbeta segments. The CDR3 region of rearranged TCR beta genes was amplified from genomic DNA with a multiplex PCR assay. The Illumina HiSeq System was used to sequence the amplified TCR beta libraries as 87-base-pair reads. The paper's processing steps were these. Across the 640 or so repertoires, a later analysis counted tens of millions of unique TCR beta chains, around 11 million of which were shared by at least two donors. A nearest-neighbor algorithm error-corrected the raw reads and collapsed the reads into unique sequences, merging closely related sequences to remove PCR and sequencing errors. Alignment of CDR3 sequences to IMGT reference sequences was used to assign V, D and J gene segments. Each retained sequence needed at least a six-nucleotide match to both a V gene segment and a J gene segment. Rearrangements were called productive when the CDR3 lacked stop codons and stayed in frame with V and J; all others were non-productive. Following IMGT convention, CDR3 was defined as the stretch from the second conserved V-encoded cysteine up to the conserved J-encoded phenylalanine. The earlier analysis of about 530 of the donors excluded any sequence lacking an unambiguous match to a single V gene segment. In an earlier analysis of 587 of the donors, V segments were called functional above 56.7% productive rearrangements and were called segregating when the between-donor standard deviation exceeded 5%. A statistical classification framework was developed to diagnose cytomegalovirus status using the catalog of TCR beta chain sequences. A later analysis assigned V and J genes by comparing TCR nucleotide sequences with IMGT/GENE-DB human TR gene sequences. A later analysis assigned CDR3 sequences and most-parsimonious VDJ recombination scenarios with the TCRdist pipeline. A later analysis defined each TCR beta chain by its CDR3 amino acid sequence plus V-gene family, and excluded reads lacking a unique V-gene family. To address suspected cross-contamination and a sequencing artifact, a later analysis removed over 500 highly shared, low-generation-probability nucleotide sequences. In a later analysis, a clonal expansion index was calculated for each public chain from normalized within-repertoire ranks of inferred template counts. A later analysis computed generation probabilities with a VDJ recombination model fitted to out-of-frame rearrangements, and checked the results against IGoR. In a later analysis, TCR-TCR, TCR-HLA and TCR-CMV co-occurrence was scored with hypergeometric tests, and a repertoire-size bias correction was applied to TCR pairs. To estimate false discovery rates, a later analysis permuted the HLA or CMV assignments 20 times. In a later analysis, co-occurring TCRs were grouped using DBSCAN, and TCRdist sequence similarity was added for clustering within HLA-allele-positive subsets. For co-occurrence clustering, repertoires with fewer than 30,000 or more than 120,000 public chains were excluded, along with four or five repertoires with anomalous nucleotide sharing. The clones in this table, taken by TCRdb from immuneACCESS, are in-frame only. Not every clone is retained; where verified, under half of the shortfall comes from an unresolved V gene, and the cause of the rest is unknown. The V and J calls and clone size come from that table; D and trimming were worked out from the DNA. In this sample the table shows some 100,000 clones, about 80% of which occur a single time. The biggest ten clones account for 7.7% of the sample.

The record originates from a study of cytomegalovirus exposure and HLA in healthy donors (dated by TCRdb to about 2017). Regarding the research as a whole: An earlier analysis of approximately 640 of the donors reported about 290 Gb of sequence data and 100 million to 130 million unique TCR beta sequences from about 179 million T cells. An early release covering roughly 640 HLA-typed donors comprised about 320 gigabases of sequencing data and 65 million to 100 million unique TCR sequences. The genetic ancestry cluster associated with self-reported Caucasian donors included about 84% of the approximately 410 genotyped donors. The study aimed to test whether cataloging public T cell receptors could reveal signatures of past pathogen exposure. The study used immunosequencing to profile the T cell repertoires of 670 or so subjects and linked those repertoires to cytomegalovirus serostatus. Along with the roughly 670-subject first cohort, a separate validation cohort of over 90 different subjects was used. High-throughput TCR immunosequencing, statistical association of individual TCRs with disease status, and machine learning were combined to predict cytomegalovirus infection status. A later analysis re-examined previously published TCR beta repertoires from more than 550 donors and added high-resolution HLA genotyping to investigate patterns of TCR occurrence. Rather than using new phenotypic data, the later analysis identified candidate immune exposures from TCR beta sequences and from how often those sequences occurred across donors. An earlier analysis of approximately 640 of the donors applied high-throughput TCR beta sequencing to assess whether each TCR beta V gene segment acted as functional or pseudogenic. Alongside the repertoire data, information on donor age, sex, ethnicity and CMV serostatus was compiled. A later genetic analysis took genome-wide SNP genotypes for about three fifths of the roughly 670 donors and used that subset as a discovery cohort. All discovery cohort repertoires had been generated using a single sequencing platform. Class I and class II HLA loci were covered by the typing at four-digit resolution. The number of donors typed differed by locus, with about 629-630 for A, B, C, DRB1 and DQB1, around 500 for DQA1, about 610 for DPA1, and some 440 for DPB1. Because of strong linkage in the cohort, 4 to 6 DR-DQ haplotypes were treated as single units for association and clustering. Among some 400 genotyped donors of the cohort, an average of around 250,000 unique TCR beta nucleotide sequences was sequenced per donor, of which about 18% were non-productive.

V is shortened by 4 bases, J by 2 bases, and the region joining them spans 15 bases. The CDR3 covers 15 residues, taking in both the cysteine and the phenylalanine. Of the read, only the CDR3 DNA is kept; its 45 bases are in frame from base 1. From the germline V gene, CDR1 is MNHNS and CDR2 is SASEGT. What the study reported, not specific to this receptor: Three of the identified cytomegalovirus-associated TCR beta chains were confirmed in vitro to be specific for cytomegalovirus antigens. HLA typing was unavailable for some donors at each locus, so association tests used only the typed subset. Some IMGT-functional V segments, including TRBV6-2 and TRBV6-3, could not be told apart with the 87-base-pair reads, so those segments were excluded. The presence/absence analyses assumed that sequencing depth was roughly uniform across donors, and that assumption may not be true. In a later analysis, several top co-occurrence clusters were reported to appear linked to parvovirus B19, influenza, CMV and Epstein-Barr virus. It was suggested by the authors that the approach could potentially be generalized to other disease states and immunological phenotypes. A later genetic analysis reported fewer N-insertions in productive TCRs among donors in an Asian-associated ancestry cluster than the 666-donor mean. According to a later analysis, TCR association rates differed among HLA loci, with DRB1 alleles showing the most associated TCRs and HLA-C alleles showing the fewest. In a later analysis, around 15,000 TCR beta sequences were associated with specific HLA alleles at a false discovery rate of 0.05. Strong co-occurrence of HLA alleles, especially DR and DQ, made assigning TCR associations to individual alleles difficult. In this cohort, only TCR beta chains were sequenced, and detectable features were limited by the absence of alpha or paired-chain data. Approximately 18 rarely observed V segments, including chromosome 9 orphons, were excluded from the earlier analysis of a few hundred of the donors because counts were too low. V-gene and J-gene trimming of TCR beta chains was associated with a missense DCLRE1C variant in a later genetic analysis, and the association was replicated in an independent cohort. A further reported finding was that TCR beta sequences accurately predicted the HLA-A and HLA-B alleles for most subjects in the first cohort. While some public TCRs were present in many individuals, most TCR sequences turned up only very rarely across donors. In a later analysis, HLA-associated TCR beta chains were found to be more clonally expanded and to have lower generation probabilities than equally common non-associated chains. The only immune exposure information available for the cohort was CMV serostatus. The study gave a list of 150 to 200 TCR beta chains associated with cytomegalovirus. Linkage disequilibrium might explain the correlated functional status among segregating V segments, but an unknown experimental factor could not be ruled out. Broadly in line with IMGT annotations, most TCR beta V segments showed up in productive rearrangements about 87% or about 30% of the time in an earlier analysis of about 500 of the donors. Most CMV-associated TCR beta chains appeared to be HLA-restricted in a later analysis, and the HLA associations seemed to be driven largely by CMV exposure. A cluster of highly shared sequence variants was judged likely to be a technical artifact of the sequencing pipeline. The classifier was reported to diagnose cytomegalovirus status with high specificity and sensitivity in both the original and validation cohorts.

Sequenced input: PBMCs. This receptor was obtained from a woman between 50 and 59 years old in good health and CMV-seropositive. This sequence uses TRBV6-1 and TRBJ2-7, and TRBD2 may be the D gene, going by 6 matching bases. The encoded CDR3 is CASSARGGKTYEQYF. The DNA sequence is TGTGCCAGCAGTGCCCGGGGCGGGAAGACCTACGAGCAGTACTTC.